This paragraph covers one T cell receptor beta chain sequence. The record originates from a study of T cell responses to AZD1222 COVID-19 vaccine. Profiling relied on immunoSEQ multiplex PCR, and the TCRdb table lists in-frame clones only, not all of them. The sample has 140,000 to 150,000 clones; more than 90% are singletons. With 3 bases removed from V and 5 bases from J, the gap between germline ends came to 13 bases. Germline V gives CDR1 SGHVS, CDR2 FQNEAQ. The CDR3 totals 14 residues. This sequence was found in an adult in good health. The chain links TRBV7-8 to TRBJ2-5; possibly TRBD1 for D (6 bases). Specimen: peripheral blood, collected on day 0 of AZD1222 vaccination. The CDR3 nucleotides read TGTGCCAGCAGCTTTTCAGGGGCGTTGGAGACCCAGTACTTC. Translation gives CASSFSGALETQYF.